Listed below are T cell receptor beta chains from one sample, sequenced in a study of neurological immune-mediated disorders. One entry per CDR3 protein results from TCRdb running MiXCR on the 5' RACE reads. This sample yields 110,000 or so distinct CDR3 sequences, of which around 3% are seen a single time; 1% to 1.5% belongs to the top ten. Specimen: PBMCs. All receptors come from a woman aged 25-40 years with multiple sclerosis. CDR3s leave out the opening cysteine and the closing phenylalanine or tryptophan. The order of the fields is V gene, CDR3 protein.

TRBV7-2	ASSVGVGELF
TRBV5-1	ASRITSGSNEQF
TRBV5-6	ASSETPEGKLF
TRBV5-6	ASSSSNPRYGYT
TRBV20-1	SASGRRGRYNEQF
TRBV2	ASARDLATEQY
TRBV20-1	SAIFDREQNTEAF
TRBV11-3	ASSLDADHPEAF
TRBV7-2	ASSSQGGEGPTDTQY
TRBV12-3/TRBV12-4	ASSFGENEQF
TRBV27	ASSLRAYTEAF
TRBV7-6	ASSLADSGANVLT
TRBV7-7	ASSLSPGGNSPLH
TRBV20-1	SDTGTQNQPQH
TRBV2	ASKWGLTDTQY
TRBV7-6	ASRIRESSYEQY
TRBV20-1	SARRGEHTDTQY
TRBV5-1	ASTPGGVSDEQF
TRBV6-6	ASRRDQGFPRVSYEQY
TRBV5-1	ASMGTGELF
TRBV29-1	SEGLAGGSEQF
TRBV29-1	SAWTGGQETQY
TRBV12-3/TRBV12-4	ASSVDRADQPQH
TRBV7-2	ASSPGTGQNTEAF
TRBV6-2/TRBV6-3	ASTSATIEVTEAF
TRBV11-2	ASSIDIQTGLEQY
TRBV20-1	SVPTERSYNEQF
TRBV12-3/TRBV12-4	ASSLGDREKLF
TRBV20-1	SARDSWGTEAF
TRBV4-3	ASSQSRTGFQPQH